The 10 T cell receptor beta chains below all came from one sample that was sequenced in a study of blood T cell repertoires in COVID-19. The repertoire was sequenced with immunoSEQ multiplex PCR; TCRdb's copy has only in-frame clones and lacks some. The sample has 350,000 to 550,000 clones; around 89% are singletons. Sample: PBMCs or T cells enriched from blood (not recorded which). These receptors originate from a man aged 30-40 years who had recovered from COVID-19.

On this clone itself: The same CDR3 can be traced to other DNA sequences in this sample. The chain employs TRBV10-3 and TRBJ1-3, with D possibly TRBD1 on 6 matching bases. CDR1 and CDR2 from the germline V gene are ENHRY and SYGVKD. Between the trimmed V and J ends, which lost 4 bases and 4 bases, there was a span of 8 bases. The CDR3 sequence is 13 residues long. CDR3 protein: CAISGTGGNTIYF. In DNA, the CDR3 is TGTGCCATCAGTGGTACAGGGGGAAACACCATATATTTT.

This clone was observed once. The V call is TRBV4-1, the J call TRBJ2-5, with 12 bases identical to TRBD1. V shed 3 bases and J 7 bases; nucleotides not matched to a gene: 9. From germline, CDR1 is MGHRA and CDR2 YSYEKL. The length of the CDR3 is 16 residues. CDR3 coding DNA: TGCGCCAGCAGCCAGGATACCGGGACAGGGGGCTCGACCCAGTACTTC. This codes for CASSQDTGTGGSTQYF.

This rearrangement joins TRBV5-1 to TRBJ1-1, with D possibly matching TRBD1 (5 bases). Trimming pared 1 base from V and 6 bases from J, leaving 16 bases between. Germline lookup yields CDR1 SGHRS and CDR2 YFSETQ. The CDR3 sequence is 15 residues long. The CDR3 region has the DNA TGCGCCAGCAGCTTGTTTGGGGCAGACTCTTCTGAAGCTTTCTTT. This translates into CASSLFGADSSEAFF.

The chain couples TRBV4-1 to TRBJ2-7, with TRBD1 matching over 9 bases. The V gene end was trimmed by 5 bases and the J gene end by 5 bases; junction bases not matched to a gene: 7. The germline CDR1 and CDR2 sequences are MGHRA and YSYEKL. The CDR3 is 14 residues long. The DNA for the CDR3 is TGCGCCAGCAGCTCAGGACAGGGGACGAACGAGCAGTACTTC. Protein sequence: CASSSGQGTNEQYF.

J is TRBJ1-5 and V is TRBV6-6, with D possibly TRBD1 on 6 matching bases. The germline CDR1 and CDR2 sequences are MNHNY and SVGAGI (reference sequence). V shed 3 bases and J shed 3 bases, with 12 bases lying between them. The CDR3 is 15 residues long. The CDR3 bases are TGTGCCAGCAGTTATGTAACAGGGCACAATCAGCCCCAGCATTTT. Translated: CASSYVTGHNQPQHF.

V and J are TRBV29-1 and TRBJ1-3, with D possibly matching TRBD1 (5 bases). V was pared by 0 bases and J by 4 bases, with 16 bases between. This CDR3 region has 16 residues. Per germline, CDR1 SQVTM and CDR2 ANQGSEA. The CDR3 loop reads CSVEDRRAGRGNTIYF. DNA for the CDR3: TGCAGCGTTGAAGATCGCAGGGCCGGGAGAGGAAACACCATATATTTT.

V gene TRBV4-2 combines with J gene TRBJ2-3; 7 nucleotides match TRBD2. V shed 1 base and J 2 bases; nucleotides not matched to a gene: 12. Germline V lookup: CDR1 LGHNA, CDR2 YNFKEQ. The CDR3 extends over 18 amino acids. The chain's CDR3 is CASSQVDRLALLTDTQYF. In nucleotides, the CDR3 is TGTGCCAGCAGCCAAGTAGACCGACTAGCTTTACTCACAGATACGCAGTATTTT.

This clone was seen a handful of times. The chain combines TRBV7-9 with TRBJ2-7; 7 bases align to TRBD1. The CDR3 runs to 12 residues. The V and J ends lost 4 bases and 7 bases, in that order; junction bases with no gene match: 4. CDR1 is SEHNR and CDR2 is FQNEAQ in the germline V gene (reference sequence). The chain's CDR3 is CASSSGQWEQYF. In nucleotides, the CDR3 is TGTGCCAGCAGCTCGGGACAGTGGGAGCAGTACTTC.

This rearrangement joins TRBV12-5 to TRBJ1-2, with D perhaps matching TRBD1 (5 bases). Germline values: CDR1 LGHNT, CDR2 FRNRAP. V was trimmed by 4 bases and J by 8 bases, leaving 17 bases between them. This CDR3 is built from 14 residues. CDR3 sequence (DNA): TGTGCTAGTGGTTCTCGGACACAAACCGGGGGCTACACCTTC. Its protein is CASGSRTQTGGYTF. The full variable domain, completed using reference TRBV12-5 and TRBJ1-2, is DARVTQTPRHKVTEMGQEVTMRCQPILGHNTVFWYRQTMMQGLELLAYFRNRAPLDDSGMPKDRFSAEMPDATLATLKIQPSEPRDSAVYFCASGSRTQTGGYTFGSGTRLTVV.

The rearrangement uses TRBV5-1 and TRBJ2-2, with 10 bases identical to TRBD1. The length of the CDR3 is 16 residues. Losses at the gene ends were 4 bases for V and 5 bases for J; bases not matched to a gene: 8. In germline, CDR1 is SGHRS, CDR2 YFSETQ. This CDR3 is CASSRTGTGVTGELFF. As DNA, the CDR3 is TGCGCCAGCAGCAGAACCGGGACAGGGGTTACCGGGGAGCTGTTTTTT. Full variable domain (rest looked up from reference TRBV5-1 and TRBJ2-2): KAGVTQTPRYLIKTRGQQVTLSCSPISGHRSVSWYQQTPGQGLQFLFEYFSETQRNKGNFPGRFSGRQFSNSRSEMNVSTLELGDSALYLCASSRTGTGVTGELFFGEGSRLTVL.